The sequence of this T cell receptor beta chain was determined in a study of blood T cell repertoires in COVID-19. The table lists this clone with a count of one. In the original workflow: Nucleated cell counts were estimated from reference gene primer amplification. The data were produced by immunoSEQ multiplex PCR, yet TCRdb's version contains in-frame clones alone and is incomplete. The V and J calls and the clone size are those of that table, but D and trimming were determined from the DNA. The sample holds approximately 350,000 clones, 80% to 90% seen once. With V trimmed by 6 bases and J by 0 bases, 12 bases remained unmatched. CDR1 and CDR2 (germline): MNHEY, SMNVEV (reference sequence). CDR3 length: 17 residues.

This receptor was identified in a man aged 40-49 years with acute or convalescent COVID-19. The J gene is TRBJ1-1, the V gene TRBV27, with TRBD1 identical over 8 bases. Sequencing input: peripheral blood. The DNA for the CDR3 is TGTGCCAGCAGCCGACAGGGGTTGGTGGGTGTGAACACTGAAGCTTTCTTT. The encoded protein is CASSRQGLVGVNTEAFF.